The 30 T cell receptor beta chains in this list originate from one sample, sequenced in a study of shared clonotypes between healthy human individuals. Assay: immunoSEQ multiplex PCR; the TCRdb copy retains only in-frame clones and omits some. The sample includes more than 1,200,000 clones, just under 99% seen only once; the top ten take approximately 0.4%. The sequencing sample was made of naive CD4+ T cells sorted from blood. Subset denoted: CD45RA+ positively selected. The source is a man aged 25-45 years in good health.

This chain links TRBV5-5 with TRBJ2-1, with D perhaps TRBD2 (6 bases). Germline loops: CDR1 SGHKS, CDR2 YYEKEE (reference sequence). V lost 6 bases and J 7 bases, leaving 17 bases between the germline ends. CDR3 length: 14 residues. Here the CDR3 DNA reads TGTGCCAGCATCCCGTTACGGGAGAGGAATGAGCAGTTCTTC. Amino acids: CASIPLRERNEQFF.

This clone was observed a single time. The chain has TRBV19 and TRBJ1-4; D is ambiguous. Looked up from germline, CDR1 is LNHDA and CDR2 is SQIVND (reference sequence). Trimming left V 6 bases short and J 0 bases short, with 8 bases between. CDR3 length: 14 residues. The CDR3 reads CASRTRATNEKLFF. The CDR3 nucleotides are TGTGCCAGTAGGACAAGGGCAACTAATGAAAAACTGTTTTTT.

This sequence joins TRBV9 and TRBJ2-7; 7 bases align to TRBD2. V shed 0 bases, J shed 4 bases, and the junction held 7 bases outside the gene matches. The CDR3 has 15 amino acids. Germline CDR1 reads SGDLS; CDR2 reads YYNGEE. Written as DNA, the CDR3 is TGTGCCAGCAGCGTAGATCTTGGACTAGTATACGAGCAGTACTTC. This encodes CASSVDLGLVYEQYF.

V is TRBV2 and J is TRBJ2-1; D gene ambiguous. CDR1 is SNHLY and CDR2 is FYNNEI in the germline V gene. The CDR3 has 13 residues. In nucleotides, the CDR3 is TGTGCGTCAGGTCTGGGTTGGGCCAATGAGCAGTTCTTC. Translation gives CASGLGWANEQFF.

The DNA for the CDR3 is TGTGCCAGCAGCCGGGACAGGGGAGAGCCCCAGCATTTT. This encodes CASSRDRGEPQHF. V usage is TRBV11-2 and J usage is TRBJ1-5, with TRBD1 matching 10 bases. Trimming cost V 5 bases and J 8 bases; bases outside gene matches: 3. The CDR3 loop spans 13 amino acids. Per germline, CDR1 SGHAT and CDR2 FQNNGV. Full variable domain (outside the CDR3, taken from reference TRBV11-2 and TRBJ1-5): EAGVAQSPRYKIIEKRQSVAFWCNPISGHATLYWYQQILGQGPKLLIQFQNNGVVDDSQLPKDRFSAERLKGVDSTLKIQPAKLEDSAVYLCASSRDRGEPQHFGDGTRLSIL.

In its sample, this clone was seen once. V gene TRBV9 combines with J gene TRBJ2-5, with 10 positions matching TRBD1. Per germline, CDR1 SGDLS and CDR2 YYNGEE. CDR3 length equals 16 residues. The V gene end was trimmed by 1 base and the J gene end by 4 bases; junction bases not matched to a gene: 7. The CDR3 sequence is CASSVMTGGDGETQYF. CDR3 bases: TGTGCCAGCAGCGTAATGACAGGGGGCGACGGAGAGACCCAGTACTTC.

The J gene is TRBJ2-3, the V gene TRBV2; tentative D call: TRBD2 (5 bases). Per germline, CDR1 SNHLY and CDR2 FYNNEI. The CDR3 is 13 amino acids. Deletions cut 8 bases from V and 1 base from J, with 10 bases between. The CDR3: CASFPEGTDTQYF. CDR3 bases: TGTGCCAGCTTCCCGGAGGGCACAGATACGCAGTATTTT.

This CDR3 reads CASSDSNSNQPQHF. The CDR3 DNA reads as TGTGCCAGCAGCGACTCAAATAGCAATCAGCCCCAGCATTTT. The V call is TRBV7-9, the J call TRBJ1-5; D unclear. Germline CDR1 and CDR2: SEHNR and FQNEAQ (reference sequence). The CDR3 contains 14 residues. V dropped 5 bases and J dropped 0 bases, with 8 bases sitting between them. The full variable domain, in which reference TRBV7-9 and TRBJ1-5 provide the parts outside the CDR3, is DTGVSQNPRHKITKRGQNVTFRCDPISEHNRLYWYRQTLGQGPEFLTYFQNEAQLEKSRLLSDRFSAERPKGSFSTLEIQRTEQGDSAMYLCASSDSNSNQPQHFGDGTRLSIL.

This sequence joins TRBV14 and TRBJ2-7; tentative D call: TRBD2 (5 bases). The germline V gene encodes CDR1 SGHDN and CDR2 FVKESK. The CDR3 has 13 residues. With 5 bases removed from V and 3 bases from J, the gap between germline ends came to 11 bases. The DNA of the CDR3 is TGTGCCAGCAGCGCTGGACTCAACTACGAGCAGTACTTC. Its protein product is CASSAGLNYEQYF.

The CDR3 sequence is CASSLRGSKNIQYF. The CDR3 nucleotides read TGTGCCAGCAGCTTGAGGGGGTCCAAAAACATTCAGTACTTC. The chain employs TRBV5-4 and TRBJ2-4; D is perhaps TRBD1 (6 bases). Germline CDR1 and CDR2: SGHNT and YYREEE (reference sequence). The CDR3 runs 14 residues. With 1 base removed from V and 2 bases from J, the gap between germline ends came to 7 bases.

With regard to this clone: Other DNA sequences in this specimen translate into the identical CDR3. The rearrangement links TRBV5-1 to TRBJ2-7; 9 bases line up with TRBD2. This CDR3 contains 14 residues. V lost 4 bases, J lost 1 base, and 3 bases stayed unmatched. CDR1 is SGHRS, CDR2 YFSETQ, per germline. This chain's CDR3 is CASSLTSGSYEQYF. The CDR3 DNA is TGCGCCAGCAGCCTGACTAGCGGTTCCTACGAGCAGTACTTC. Variable domain in full (rest from reference TRBV5-1 and TRBJ2-7): KAGVTQTPRYLIKTRGQQVTLSCSPISGHRSVSWYQQTPGQGLQFLFEYFSETQRNKGNFPGRFSGRQFSNSRSEMNVSTLELGDSALYLCASSLTSGSYEQYFGPGTRLTVT.

The rearrangement joins TRBV7-2 to TRBJ2-5, with 7 bases aligning to TRBD1. The V gene end was trimmed by 5 bases and the J gene end by 4 bases; junction bases not matched to a gene: 10. Germline V CDR1 and CDR2: SGHTA, FQGNSA. The CDR3 has 15 residues. CDR3 protein: CASSPTAGGRETQYF. CDR3 sequence (DNA): TGTGCCAGCAGCCCGACGGCAGGGGGTAGAGAGACCCAGTACTTC.

This chain links TRBV4-3 with TRBJ2-1; D is unresolved. Germline V CDR1 and CDR2: LGHNA, YSLEER. The V and J ends lost 0 bases and 2 bases respectively, with 8 bases between them. This CDR3 region has 15 residues. This CDR3 is CASSQERFAYNEQFF. CDR3 DNA: TGCGCCAGCAGCCAAGAGCGGTTTGCCTACAATGAGCAGTTCTTC.

The chain uses TRBV4-2 and TRBJ2-2; possibly TRBD1 or TRBD2 for D (5 bases each). The CDR3 is 15 amino acids. Germline CDR1 reads LGHNA; CDR2 reads YNFKEQ. The V and J ends lost 1 base and 11 bases respectively, with 17 bases between them. The CDR3 coding sequence is TGTGCCAGCAGCCAAGGGAGGCCTTATGGGGGAGAGCTGTTTTTT. This gives the protein CASSQGRPYGGELFF.

Details on this clone: The sample holds other DNA sequences that translate to the same CDR3. The V and J genes are TRBV9 and TRBJ1-1, with D uncertain. The CDR3 consists of 13 residues. V was shortened by 3 bases and J by 0 bases, with 6 bases between the two germline ends. Germline V gene data show CDR1 as SGDLS and CDR2 as YYNGEE. CDR3 sequence reads: CASSATVNTEAFF. Written as DNA, the CDR3 is TGTGCCAGCAGCGCCACAGTGAACACTGAAGCTTTCTTT.

This clone was detected only once. The chain combines TRBV28 with TRBJ1-5; no clear D. CDR1 and CDR2 (germline): MDHEN, SYDVKM. The CDR3 consists of 12 residues. The CDR3 DNA is TGTGGATCCCACAGTATCAATCAGCCCCAGCATTTT. It is translated as CGSHSINQPQHF.

V and J are TRBV5-1 and TRBJ1-2; D remains unclear. The CDR3 contains 12 residues. Trimming took 4 bases from V and 6 from J, leaving 10 bases between them. Looked up from germline, CDR1 is SGHRS and CDR2 is YFSETQ. CDR3 bases: TGCGCCAGCAGCCCCGAGTTAAATGGCTACACCTTC. It translates to CASSPELNGYTF. Combining the CDR3 with reference TRBV5-1 and TRBJ1-2 gives the whole variable domain KAGVTQTPRYLIKTRGQQVTLSCSPISGHRSVSWYQQTPGQGLQFLFEYFSETQRNKGNFPGRFSGRQFSNSRSEMNVSTLELGDSALYLCASSPELNGYTFGSGTRLTVV.

The sample holds a few counts of this clone. Other nucleotide sequences from this sample produce the same CDR3. The genes are TRBV5-1 and TRBJ1-1; unclear D gene. Germline V gives CDR1 SGHRS, CDR2 YFSETQ. This CDR3 is 13 amino acids long. Trimming removed 0 bases at V and 0 bases at J, with 3 bases between. CDR3 amino acids: CASSLELNTEAFF. In DNA, the CDR3 is TGCGCCAGCAGCTTGGAATTGAACACTGAAGCTTTCTTT.

A single count supports this clone. The chain employs TRBV19 and TRBJ2-1; TRBD2 matches at 10 bases. Looked up from germline, CDR1 is LNHDA and CDR2 is SQIVND (reference sequence). V trimming: 1 base; J trimming: 15 bases; junction bases outside the gene matches: 9. This CDR3 is 14 amino acids long. CDR3 sequence: CASSIVPSSGRMFF. CDR3 coding DNA: TGTGCCAGTAGTATAGTCCCCTCTAGCGGGAGAATGTTCTTC.

The V call is TRBV19, the J call TRBJ2-2, with D perhaps TRBD2 (5 bases). The CDR3 has 14 residues. The V end lost 8 bases, the J end lost 4 bases, and 14 bases lay between the germline ends. Germline CDR1 LNHDA, CDR2 SQIVND (reference sequence). As DNA, the CDR3 is TGTGCCAGTGCAGTCAGCGGCGCCACCGGGGAGCTGTTTTTT. Its protein is CASAVSGATGELFF. The complete variable domain, with remaining parts taken from reference TRBV19 and TRBJ2-2, reads DGGITQSPKYLFRKEGQNVTLSCEQNLNHDAMYWYRQDPGQGLRLIYYSQIVNDFQKGDIAEGYSVSREKKESFPLTVTSAQKNPTAFYLCASAVSGATGELFFGEGSRLTVL.

This chain links TRBV2 with TRBJ2-7; the match to TRBD2 covers 12 bases. The germline gives CDR1 SNHLY, CDR2 FYNNEI. The J segment lost 4 bases and the V segment lost 6 bases, leaving 7 bases of the junction unmatched. The CDR3 is made up of 15 amino acids. DNA of the CDR3: TGTGCCAGCAGCACGACTAGCGGGAGAGGTTACGAGCAGTACTTC. This gives the protein CASSTTSGRGYEQYF.

This clone came up once. The chain is built from TRBV5-1 and TRBJ2-7; no clear D gene. Germline V CDR1 and CDR2: SGHRS, YFSETQ. This CDR3 contains 13 residues. Trimming stripped 3 bases from V and 2 bases from J, with 9 bases between. For the CDR3, the DNA is TGCGCCAGCAGCTCCATTAGAACCTACGAGCAGTACTTC. Translated: CASSSIRTYEQYF.

The chain carries TRBV2 and TRBJ1-1; D remains unclear. V lost 4 bases and J 0 bases, leaving 15 bases between the germline ends. The CDR3 has 16 amino acids. Per germline, CDR1 SNHLY and CDR2 FYNNEI. The CDR3 protein is CASSVAWARVNTEAFF. The CDR3 DNA is TGTGCCAGCAGTGTCGCCTGGGCGCGGGTGAACACTGAAGCTTTCTTT.

The chain carries TRBV5-1 and TRBJ2-2; no clear D gene. CDR3 length: 15 residues. V gave up 4 bases and J gave up 2 bases, with 12 bases separating them. Germline V gene sequence: CDR1 SGHRS, CDR2 YFSETQ. This chain's CDR3 is CASSTSGFNTGELFF. CDR3 nucleotides: TGCGCCAGCAGCACGTCAGGTTTCAACACCGGGGAGCTGTTTTTT.

About this clone itself: The identical CDR3 is also encoded by other nucleotide sequences in the sample. The CDR3 is CASSPRQQETQYF. CDR3 DNA sequence: TGTGCCAGCAGCCCGCGACAGCAAGAGACCCAGTACTTC. The rearrangement joins TRBV7-2 to TRBJ2-5; tentatively, D is TRBD1 (5 bases). V gave up 5 bases and J gave up 2 bases, with 9 bases separating them. The germline V gene encodes CDR1 SGHTA and CDR2 FQGNSA. The CDR3 length is 13 residues.

The CDR3 reads CASSDQPGSNQPQHF. CDR3 DNA sequence: TGTGCCAGCAGCGACCAGCCCGGTAGCAATCAGCCCCAGCATTTT. V gene TRBV9 combines with J gene TRBJ1-5; D remains unclear. CDR1 and CDR2 (germline): SGDLS, YYNGEE. CDR3 length: 15 amino acids. V lost 3 bases and J 0 bases, leaving 10 bases between the germline ends. Based on the CDR3 plus reference TRBV9 and TRBJ1-5, the full variable domain is DSGVTQTPKHLITATGQRVTLRCSPRSGDLSVYWYQQSLDQGLQFLIQYYNGEERAKGNILERFSAQQFPDLHSELNLSSLELGDSALYFCASSDQPGSNQPQHFGDGTRLSIL.

The chain is built from TRBV7-3 and TRBJ2-4; no reliable D call. The V gene lost 0 bases and the J gene lost 0 bases, with 3 bases spanning the gap. Germline CDR1 is SGHTA and CDR2 is FQGTGA. The CDR3 length is 14 residues. The CDR3 protein is CASSLTVAKNIQYF. The CDR3 DNA sequence: TGTGCCAGCAGCTTAACAGTAGCCAAAAACATTCAGTACTTC. The full variable domain, rest sourced from reference TRBV7-3 and TRBJ2-4, is GAGVSQTPSNKVTEKGKYVELRCDPISGHTALYWYRQSLGQGPEFLIYFQGTGAADDSGLPNDRFFAVRPEGSVSTLKIQRTERGDSAVYLCASSLTVAKNIQYFGAGTRLSVL.

The chain is built from TRBV7-8 and TRBJ2-7; 10 bases align to TRBD2. With 6 bases clipped from V and 5 bases from J, the junction kept 7 bases outside the gene matches. This CDR3 region has 14 residues. Germline V lookup: CDR1 SGHVS, CDR2 FQNEAQ. CDR3 bases: TGTGCCAGCAGAAGGACTAGCGGAAACCACGAGCAGTACTTC. Its protein product is CASRRTSGNHEQYF.

This clone was picked up one time. V is TRBV5-1 and J is TRBJ1-1; no firm D call. Germline CDR1 SGHRS, CDR2 YFSETQ. CDR3 length equals 14 residues. Trimming shortened V by 4 bases and J by 0 bases, and 10 bases separated the two germline ends. CDR3 region: CASSPAEVNTEAFF. DNA for the CDR3: TGCGCCAGCAGCCCCGCCGAGGTGAACACTGAAGCTTTCTTT. Looking up the rest from reference TRBV5-1 and TRBJ1-1 gives the full variable domain: KAGVTQTPRYLIKTRGQQVTLSCSPISGHRSVSWYQQTPGQGLQFLFEYFSETQRNKGNFPGRFSGRQFSNSRSEMNVSTLELGDSALYLCASSPAEVNTEAFFGQGTRLTVV.

V usage is TRBV7-6 and J usage is TRBJ2-5; maybe TRBD2 (5 bases). CDR1 SGHVS and CDR2 FNYEAQ come from the germline V gene. The CDR3 has 14 amino acids. V was shortened by 3 bases and J by 4 bases, with 12 bases between the two germline ends. The CDR3 nucleotides read TGTGCCAGCAGCTTGAGCACAGCGGCAGAGACCCAGTACTTC. It yields the protein CASSLSTAAETQYF.